Considering frequency, the clone carrying this TCR beta chain is medium-sized (0.01 to 0.1%). As yet, its antigen is unknown. From the germline J gene comes the end of the CDR3, since the read stops 3 residues before it. CDR3 length: 15 residues. V was clipped by 5 bases and J by 4 bases, with 15 bases between them. The germline CDR1 and CDR2 sequences are MNHNS and SASEGT. Sequenced by immunoSEQ multiplex PCR; TCRdb stores in-frame clones only, minus some. This sample contains about 48,000 clones. This record belongs to a study of Tregs in tolerant kidney transplant recipients. Study-level findings and limits: Few patients were studied, so findings need validation in larger groups.

Unstimulated regulatory T cells (CD4+CD25+CD127-), CD4+CD25- non-regulatory cells, CD4 and CD8 cells were FACS-sorted from thawed PBMCs. Sequences were derived from CD4+ T cells from blood, sampled before the transplant. This sequence joins TRBV6-1 and TRBJ2-1; D possibly corresponds to TRBD2 (5 bases). The receptor was isolated from a human donor who received a combined kidney and bone marrow transplant. The sequenced CDR3 bases are TGTGCCAGCAGTAAAGTACGAGCGGAGTACAATGAG. Protein sequence: CASSKVRAEYNE. The whole CDR3 sequence reads CASSKVRAEYNEQFF.